This T cell receptor beta chain came from a study of early T cells in non-severe SARS-CoV-2 infection. This clonotype was seen more than once but under ten times. TCRdb re-derived calls from the 5' RACE reads in MiXCR, one entry per CDR3 protein. Of about 97,000 distinct CDR3 sequences listed, around 12% are singletons. The CDR3 spans 16 residues. Germline assignment: CDR1 MNHEY and CDR2 SVGAGI. V gave up 6 bases and J gave up 9 bases; unmatched junction bases: 15. This sequence was found in an adult who was a healthcare worker with PCR-confirmed SARS-CoV-2 infection or an uninfected control (not recorded which). The chain recombines TRBV6-5 with TRBJ2-3; 10 nucleotides match TRBD2. The material sequenced was whole blood. Written as DNA, the CDR3 is TGTGCCAGCAGGCAATTACCTAGCGGGGGCCTTGACACGCAGTATTTT. Encoded protein: CASRQLPSGGLDTQYF.